This TCR beta chain was profiled in a study of T-cell reconstitution after alpha-beta-depleted transplantation in children. TCRbeta library construction was performed incorporating unique molecular identifiers. TCRdb passed the PCR reads through MiXCR, listing each CDR3 protein once. The repertoire holds over 150,000 distinct CDR3 sequences, with approximately 6.3% as singletons. The CDR3 totals 14 residues. The V gene lost 2 bases and the J gene lost 7 bases, with 14 bases spanning the gap. This sequence joins TRBV12-3 or TRBV12-4 and TRBJ1-1; D call uncertain. Material: PBMCs, obtained before TCRalphabeta/CD19-depleted stem cell transplant. The TCR was taken from a boy aged 2 to 9 with acute lymphoblastic leukemia, due to receive a stem cell transplant. CDR3 coding DNA: TGTGCCAGCAGTTTAAGCCAGATTTATATTGAAGCTTTCTTT. It is translated as CASSLSQIYIEAFF.